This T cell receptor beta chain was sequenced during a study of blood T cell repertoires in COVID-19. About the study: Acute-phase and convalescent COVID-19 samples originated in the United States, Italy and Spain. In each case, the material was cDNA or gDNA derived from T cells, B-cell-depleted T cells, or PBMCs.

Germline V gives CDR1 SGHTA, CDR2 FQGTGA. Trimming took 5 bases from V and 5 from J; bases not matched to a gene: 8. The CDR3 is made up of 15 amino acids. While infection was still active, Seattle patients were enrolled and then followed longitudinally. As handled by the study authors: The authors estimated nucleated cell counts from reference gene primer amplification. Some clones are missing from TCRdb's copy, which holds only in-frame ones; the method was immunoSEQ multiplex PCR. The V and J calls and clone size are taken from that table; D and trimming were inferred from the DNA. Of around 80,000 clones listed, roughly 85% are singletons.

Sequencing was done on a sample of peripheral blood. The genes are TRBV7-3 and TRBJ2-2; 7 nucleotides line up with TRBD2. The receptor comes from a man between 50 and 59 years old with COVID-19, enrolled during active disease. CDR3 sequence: CASSESGIGTGELFF. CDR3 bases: TGTGCCAGCAGCGAAAGCGGGATCGGTACCGGGGAGCTGTTTTTT.